This T cell receptor beta chain was recovered during a study of human T cells and chemical hapten exposure. Trimming left V 7 bases short and J 3 bases short, with 7 bases between. Germline V lookup: CDR1 MNHEY, CDR2 SMNVEV (reference sequence). There are 12 residues in the CDR3. Study-level findings and limits: Versus controls, expanded TCRs had significantly more large CDR3 similarity clusters.

In its sample, this clonotype was seen a few times. Its antigen is as yet unknown. Individual cDNA molecules in this library carried unique molecular identifiers. Original analysis: Across samples, TCR counts had a median of roughly 97,000 and ranged from about 23,224 to 690,600. Using its own MiXCR run on the RACE reads, TCRdb lists one record per CDR3 protein. TCRdb, not the original authors, processed these V and J calls. The table lists more than 250,000 distinct CDR3 sequences, 7.5% to 9% of them singletons. Time point in this sample: pre-sensitization, week 0. The treatment: therapeutic diphenylcyclopropenone sensitization with weekly scalp DPC. Ahead of applying each patch test, blood was sampled.

The receptor was derived from a man between 18 and 35 years old with alopecia areata. Some clones in this sample may be carry-over from other donors' samples. This sequence joins TRBV27 and TRBJ1-5; D not certain. The sample consisted of whole blood, taken in connection with sensitization to the hapten diphenylcyclopropenone (DPC). Written as DNA, the CDR3 is TGTGCCAGCAAGACGGCCAATCAGCCCCAGCATTTT. Its translation is CASKTANQPQHF.